This T cell receptor beta chain was recovered during a study of chemoradiotherapy in HPV16-positive cancers. About the study: Candidate HPV-specific T-cell clones and common TCR motifs came from functional assays in a couple of HPV16-positive patients. Study findings and constraints: Only two HPV16-positive patients supplied the functional HPV-specificity definition.

V was pared by 3 bases and J by 2 bases, with 4 bases between. The CDR3 contains 12 residues. Germline V gene data show CDR1 as PRHDT and CDR2 as FYEKMQ (reference sequence). On this clone itself: What it binds is unknown.

Over chemoradiotherapy, repertoires were sampled more than once. Assay used: immunoSEQ multiplex PCR; TCRdb lists only in-frame clones, some missing. The sample yields roughly 3,500 clones, over 85% seen once. This clonotype was sampled from a human donor with HPV-associated anogenital cancer. This sample was taken from a patient who underwent chemoradiotherapy. The V and J genes are TRBV13 and TRBJ2-5; D unresolved. CDR3 bases: TGTGCCAGCAGCTTCGTACAAGAGACCCAGTACTTC. It is translated as CASSFVQETQYF.